Listed here is a single TCR beta chain. This clone showed up many times. Its target antigen remains unknown. No much larger clone exists at a distance of one base, and base qualities are not known. This entry belongs to a study of metastatic and nonmetastatic thyroid tumors (dated by TCRdb to 2020 to 2022). Broadly, across the study: Repertoires were compared across peripheral blood and tumor or nodule tissue samples from malignant and benign thyroid patients. Points the paper makes about the study in general: TCR beta diversity was reported as significantly higher in malignant tumors than in benign nodules, in both blood and tumor samples.

Libraries were made using PCR. The sequencer listed for this sample is Illumina HiSeq 4000. High-throughput sequencing was used to profile the TCR beta-chain CDR3 region of every patient. The paper's data handling went like this. A classifier to discriminate distant-metastatic papillary thyroid cancer patients was built from CDR3 differences across clinicopathological groups. The Shannon index was used to assess repertoire diversity, and the Morisita-Horn index was used to assess tumor-blood repertoire similarity. TCRdb applied fastp at Q25 and MiXCR to the public reads, then kept only in-frame beta chains. Here the V and J calls rest on TCRdb's processing, not on the authors' analysis. The sample table holds 45,000 to 60,000 clones, of which roughly a sixth were seen once. Together, the top ten hold 2.5% to 3.5% of the sample. V loses 4 bases at its end and J loses 1 base; junction bases beyond the gene matches: 10. Based on the germline V gene (reference sequence), the CDR1 and CDR2 sequences are PRHDT and FYEKMQ. Measured from the cysteine to the phenylalanine, the CDR3 is 19 residues long. Of all the DNA, just the CDR3 is kept, 57 bases in frame from base 1.

No patient had received any treatment before thyroid surgery. Using T-cell receptor beta sequencing, the researchers looked back retrospectively at clinical samples from patients, gathered between the early 2010s and the late 2010s. Sequencing was performed on blood. Rearrangement joined TRBV13 to TRBJ2-3; TRBD2 matches 14 bases in the middle. The sequence came from a female donor with papillary thyroid cancer or a benign thyroid nodule (not recorded which). Some clones in this sample may be carry-over from other donors' samples. CDR3 loop: CASSSPGLAGVGGTDTQYF. The nucleotides are TGTGCCAGCAGCTCCCCGGGACTAGCGGGAGTAGGAGGCACAGATACGCAGTATTTT.